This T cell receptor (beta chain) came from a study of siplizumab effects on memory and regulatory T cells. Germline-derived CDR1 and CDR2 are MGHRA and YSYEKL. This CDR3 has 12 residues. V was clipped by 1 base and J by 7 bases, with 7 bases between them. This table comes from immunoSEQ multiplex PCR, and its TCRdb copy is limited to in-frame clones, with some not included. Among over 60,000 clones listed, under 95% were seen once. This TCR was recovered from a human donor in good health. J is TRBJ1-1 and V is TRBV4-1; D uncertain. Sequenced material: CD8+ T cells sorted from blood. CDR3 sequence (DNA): TGCGCCAGCAGCCAAGTCGGAGGTGAAGCTTTCTTT. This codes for CASSQVGGEAFF.